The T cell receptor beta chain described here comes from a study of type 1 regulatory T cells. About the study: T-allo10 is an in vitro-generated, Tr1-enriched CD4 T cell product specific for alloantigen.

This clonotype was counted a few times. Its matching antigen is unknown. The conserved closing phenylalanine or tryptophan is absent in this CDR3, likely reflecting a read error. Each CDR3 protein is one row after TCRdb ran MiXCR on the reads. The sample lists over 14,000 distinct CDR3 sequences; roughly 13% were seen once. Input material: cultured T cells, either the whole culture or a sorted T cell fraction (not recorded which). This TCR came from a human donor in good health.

The CDR3, as DNA: TGCAGTGCCTTCCTAGCGGTACAAGAGACCCAGTACATC. This codes for CSAFLAVQETQYI. The chain joins TRBV20-1 to TRBJ2-5, with 7 bases matching TRBD2. V was pared by 6 bases and J by 2 bases, with 6 bases of the junction left unmatched. Germline V gene sequence: CDR1 DFQATT, CDR2 SNEGSKA (reference sequence). The CDR3 length is 13 residues.